This is a list of T cell receptor beta chains from one sample in a study of cytomegalovirus exposure and HLA in healthy donors. Some clones are missing from TCRdb's copy, which holds only in-frame ones; the method was immunoSEQ multiplex PCR. Of 150,000 to 200,000 clones listed, roughly 80% are singletons. The sequenced material came from PBMCs. The receptors come from a boy aged 5 to 17 in good health and CMV-seronegative. The CDR3 runs from the conserved cysteine through the conserved F or W. D genes are given only for firm matches. Only some rows state a clone size, as once, few, many or a class for expanded clones.

V gene	clone size	D gene	J gene	CDR3 DNA	CDR3 protein
TRBV2	NA	NA	TRBJ1-1	TGTGCCTCCAGACAGCTACCTATGAACACTGAAGCTTTCTTT	CASRQLPMNTEAFF
TRBV9	NA	TRBD1	TRBJ2-5	TGTGCCAGCAGCAGAGGACAGGGTCAAGAGACCCAGTACTTC	CASSRGQGQETQYF
TRBV5-8	NA	NA	TRBJ1-5	TGTGCCAGCAGCTCGATAGACAGGTCGGACAATCAGCCCCAGCATTTT	CASSSIDRSDNQPQHF
TRBV5-8	NA	TRBD1	TRBJ1-6	TGTGCCAGCAGCGCGAACGACAGGGGAAGTAATTCACCCCTCCACTTT	CASSANDRGSNSPLHF
TRBV10-2	NA	NA	TRBJ2-2	TGCGCCACCCCCGTGGGGGGGCGGGACACCGGGGAGCTGTTTTTT	CATPVGGRDTGELFF
TRBV4-2	NA	TRBD1	TRBJ1-4	TGTGCCAGCAGCCAAGCCGGGACAGGGGGGGAAAAACTGTTTTTT	CASSQAGTGGEKLFF
TRBV5-1	NA	TRBD1	TRBJ2-3	TGCGCCAGCAGCACCCGGGGACAGGGCGCAGATACGCAGTATTTT	CASSTRGQGADTQYF
TRBV5-1	NA	TRBD1	TRBJ1-5	TGCGCCAGCAGCTTGGGGACAGGGGTCGGCAATCAGCCCCAGCATTTT	CASSLGTGVGNQPQHF
TRBV6-6	NA	TRBD1	TRBJ1-2	TGTGCCAGCAGTTACTCAACAGGGGCTCGGTACACCTTC	CASSYSTGARYTF
TRBV28	NA	TRBD1	TRBJ1-2	TGTGCCAGCAGTTTGGACAGGGTTCGTGGCTACACCTTC	CASSLDRVRGYTF
TRBV4-3	few	NA	TRBJ1-1	TGCGCCAGCAGGTTGGACAAGGCGAACACTGAAGCTTTCTTT	CASRLDKANTEAFF
TRBV5-5	NA	NA	TRBJ1-1	TGTGCCAGCAGCTTCGTGACTGAAGCTTTCTTT	CASSFVTEAFF
TRBV19	NA	TRBD1	TRBJ2-7	TGTGCCAGTAGGGAGACAGGGGCGTTTCCCGAGCAGTACTTC	CASRETGAFPEQYF
TRBV6-5	NA	TRBD2	TRBJ2-1	TGTGCCAGCAGTTACTCCCGACTAGCGGGAAGTAATGAGCAGTTCTTC	CASSYSRLAGSNEQFF
TRBV28	NA	TRBD1	TRBJ2-1	TGTGCCAGCACCTCTTCCGGGACAGGGAGGTTCTTC	CASTSSGTGRFF
TRBV4-3	NA	NA	TRBJ1-2	TGCGCCAGCAGCCAAGATGGGACAACTAACTATGGCTACACCTTC	CASSQDGTTNYGYTF
TRBV4-1	NA	NA	TRBJ1-2	TGCGCCAGCAGCCAAGATCTTTCGGACAGATATGGCTACACCTTC	CASSQDLSDRYGYTF
TRBV29-1	NA	NA	TRBJ2-3	TGCAGCGTTGGAGTCACAGATACGCAGTATTTT	CSVGVTDTQYF
TRBV11-2	NA	NA	TRBJ1-1	TGTGCCACCTATTCCGGGAAACCTAACACTGAAGCTTTCTTT	CATYSGKPNTEAFF
TRBV18	few	NA	TRBJ1-2	TGTGCCAGCTCCCCCACTAGGCATGACTATGGCTACACCTTC	CASSPTRHDYGYTF
TRBV6-1	NA	NA	TRBJ1-5	TGTGCCAGCAGTGAAGAACAGGGAAGGCCCCAGCATTTT	CASSEEQGRPQHF
TRBV5-1	NA	NA	TRBJ1-4	TGCGCCAGCAGCTTCGGGGGAAATACTAATGAAAAACTGTTTTTT	CASSFGGNTNEKLFF
TRBV6-5	NA	TRBD2	TRBJ2-1	TGTGCCAGCAGTCCAGCGGGAGGCGAATACAATGAGCAGTTCTTC	CASSPAGGEYNEQFF
TRBV5-5	once	NA	TRBJ1-2	TGTGCCAGCAGCTCAATCACTATAAGACCCGCTAACTATGGCTACACCTTC	CASSSITIRPANYGYTF
TRBV27	NA	TRBD1	TRBJ2-1	TGTGCCAGCAGTACCGGGACAGGGTCCTACAATGAGCAGTTCTTC	CASSTGTGSYNEQFF